This T cell receptor beta chain was obtained from a study of shared clonotypes between healthy human individuals. The V segment lost 0 bases and the J segment 5 bases; nucleotides outside the gene matches: 7. CDR3 length: 16 amino acids. Germline CDR1 and CDR2: LGHNA and YNFKEQ. Regarding this clone: The antigen remains undetermined.

For every subset, genomic DNA was evenly distributed across several immunoSEQ plates. In the original workflow: Filtering differed, since immunoSEQ gave only junction sequences and no quality scores. Profiling relied on immunoSEQ multiplex PCR, and the TCRdb table lists in-frame clones only, not all of them. V and J calls and clone size are given by that table; D and trimming were obtained from the DNA. The table shows roughly 2.2 million clones, with more than 85% occurring only once. Study-level results: Relative to their counterparts shared across all four donors, non-shared clonotypes exhibited diminished generation probabilities. Collection of samples was limited to blood; tissue repertoires likely differ.

The chain employs TRBV4-2 and TRBJ2-1, with 7 bases matching TRBD2. This TCR was sampled from a man younger than 30 in good health. Some clones in this sample may be carry-over from other donors' samples. The sequenced material came from naive CD4+ T cells from PBMCs. Subset of the sample: CD45RA+ positively selected. The DNA for the CDR3 is TGTGCCAGCAGCCAAGATAGAGAGCGGGGCAACAATGAGCAGTTCTTC. Translated: CASSQDRERGNNEQFF.